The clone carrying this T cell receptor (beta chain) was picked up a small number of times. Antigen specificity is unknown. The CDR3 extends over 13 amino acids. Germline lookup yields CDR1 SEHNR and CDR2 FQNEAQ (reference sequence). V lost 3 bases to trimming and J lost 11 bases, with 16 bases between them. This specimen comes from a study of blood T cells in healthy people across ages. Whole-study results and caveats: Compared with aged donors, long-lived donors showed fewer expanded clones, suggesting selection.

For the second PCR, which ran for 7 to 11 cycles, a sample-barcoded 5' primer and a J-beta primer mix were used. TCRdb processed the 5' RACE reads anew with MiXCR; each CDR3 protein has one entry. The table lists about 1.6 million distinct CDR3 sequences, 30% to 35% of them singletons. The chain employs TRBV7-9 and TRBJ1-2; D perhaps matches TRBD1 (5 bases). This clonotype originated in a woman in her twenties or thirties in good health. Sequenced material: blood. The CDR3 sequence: CASSFLGASQYTF. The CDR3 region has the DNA TGTGCCAGCAGCTTTCTCGGGGCCTCACAGTACACCTTC.